One T cell receptor beta chain is described in this entry. Its matching antigen is unknown. Distinct nucleotide sequences in the sample also encode this CDR3. The sample originates from a study of cytomegalovirus exposure and HLA in healthy donors. The PCR ran on 60 Vbeta and 13 Jbeta primers. Original processing notes: The authors later counted some 76 million unique TCR beta chains, approximately 12 million of them shared. TCRdb keeps only in-frame clones here, not all; method: immunoSEQ multiplex PCR. For V, J and clone size, that table is used; D and trimming come from the DNA. The sample comprises approximately 300,000 clones, about 80% of which are singletons, and about 0.3% rests with the top ten. Nominal health characterized the donors when sampled, though unrecorded immune exposures were likely. Germline lookup yields CDR1 KGHSH and CDR2 LQKENI. This CDR3 has 13 residues. Trimming took off 0 bases at V and 1 base at J, with 4 bases between the two ends.

Study results and caveats: In a later analysis, several top co-occurrence clusters appeared linked to parvovirus B19, influenza, CMV and Epstein-Barr virus. Productive status was seen about 87% or about 30% of the time for most TCR beta V segments in an earlier analysis.

The sequenced material came from PBMCs. This rearrangement joins TRBV18 to TRBJ2-7, with D uncertain. The sequence came from a girl aged 2-10 years in good health and CMV-seronegative. This CDR3 is CASSPPASYEQYF. The CDR3 DNA reads TGTGCCAGCTCACCACCAGCATCCTACGAGCAGTACTTC.